This T cell receptor beta chain stems from a study of CD4 and CD8 cells across lung adenocarcinoma regions (dated by TCRdb to 2017 to 2018). For the study in its entirety: Intratumor heterogeneity of the T cell receptor repertoire was examined by comparing tumor centers with tumor margins.

This clonotype was observed a handful of times. What this receptor recognizes is not known. Base qualities are missing; no much larger clone stands one base away. The germline V gene encodes CDR1 MNHEY and CDR2 SMNVEV (reference sequence). The CDR3 runs 14 amino acids, cysteine and phenylalanine included. Left in the record is the CDR3 DNA by itself, 42 bases read in frame from the first base. The germline V end is reduced by 6 bases and the J end by 10 bases; junction bases left unmatched: 8. The donors were patients who had localized lung adenocarcinoma, which is a subtype of non-small cell lung cancer. These samples came from the centers of localized lung adenocarcinomas. For TCR repertoire analysis, CD8+ T cells taken from tumor tissue were profiled apart from CD4+ T cells. Library prep was done by PCR. Sequencing used a HiSeq X Ten. In TCRdb, the public reads were trimmed at Q25 with fastp and aligned with MiXCR, with productive beta chains retained. A single entry per CDR3 protein holds the most common genes and DNA from its merged rows. This sample lists about 20,000 distinct CDR3 sequences; 51% were detected once. The ten largest clonotypes hold about three fifths of the sample.

The source material was CD8+ T cells from the center of a lung tumor. The sample's cell subset or site label is to be understood as: tumor center region. The receptor was derived from a female donor with lung adenocarcinoma. The CD4 and CD8 labels of this study may be unreliable. The chain links TRBV27 with TRBJ2-2; 10 middle bases align to TRBD2. This receptor carries the CDR3 CASRMSGGDEELFF. Here is the DNA: TGTGCCAGCAGGATGAGCGGGGGGGATGAGGAGCTGTTTTTT.